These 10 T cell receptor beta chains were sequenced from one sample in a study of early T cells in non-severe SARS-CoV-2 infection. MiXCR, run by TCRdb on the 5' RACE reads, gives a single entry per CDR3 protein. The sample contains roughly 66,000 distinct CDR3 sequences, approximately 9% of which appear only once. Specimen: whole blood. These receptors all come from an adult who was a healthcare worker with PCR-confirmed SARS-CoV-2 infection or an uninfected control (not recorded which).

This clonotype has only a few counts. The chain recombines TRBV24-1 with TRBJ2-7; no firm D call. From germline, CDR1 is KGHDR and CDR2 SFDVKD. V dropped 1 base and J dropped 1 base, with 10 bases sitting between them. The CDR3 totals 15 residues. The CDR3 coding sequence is TGTGCCACCAGTGATTTACAGTTAGGGTCCTACGAGCAGTACTTC. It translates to CATSDLQLGSYEQYF.

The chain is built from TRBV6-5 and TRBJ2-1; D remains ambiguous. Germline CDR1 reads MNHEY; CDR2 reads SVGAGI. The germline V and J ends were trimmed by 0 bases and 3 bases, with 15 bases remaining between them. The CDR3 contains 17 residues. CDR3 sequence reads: CASSYSRPGRFYNEQFF. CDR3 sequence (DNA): TGTGCCAGCAGTTACTCGAGACCCGGCCGATTCTACAATGAGCAGTTCTTC.

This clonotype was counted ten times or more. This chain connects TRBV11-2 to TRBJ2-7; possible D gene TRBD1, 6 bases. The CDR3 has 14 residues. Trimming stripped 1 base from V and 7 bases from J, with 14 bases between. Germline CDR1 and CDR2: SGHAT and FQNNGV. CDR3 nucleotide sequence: TGTGCCAGCAGCTTAGTGCAGGGGCTTCGGGAGCAGTACTTC. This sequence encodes CASSLVQGLREQYF.

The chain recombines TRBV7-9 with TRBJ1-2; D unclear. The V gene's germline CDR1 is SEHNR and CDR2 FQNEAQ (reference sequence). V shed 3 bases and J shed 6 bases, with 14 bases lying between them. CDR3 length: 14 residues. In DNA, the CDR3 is TGTGCCAGCAGCTTTCGATCAGACATAAATGGCTACACCTTC. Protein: CASSFRSDINGYTF.

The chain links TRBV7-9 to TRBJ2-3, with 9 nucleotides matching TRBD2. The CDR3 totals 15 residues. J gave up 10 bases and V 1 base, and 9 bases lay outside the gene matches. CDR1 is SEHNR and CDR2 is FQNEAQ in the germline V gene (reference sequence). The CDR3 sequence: CASSLGLAGGPAQYF. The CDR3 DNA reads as TGTGCCAGCAGCTTAGGGTTGGCGGGAGGGCCAGCGCAGTATTTT.

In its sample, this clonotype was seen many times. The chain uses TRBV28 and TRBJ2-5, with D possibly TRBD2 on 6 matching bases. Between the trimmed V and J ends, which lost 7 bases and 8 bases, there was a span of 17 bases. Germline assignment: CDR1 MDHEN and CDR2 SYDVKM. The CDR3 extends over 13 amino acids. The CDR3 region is CASTVTGSGTQYF. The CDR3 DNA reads TGTGCCAGCACCGTGACCGGGAGTGGAACCCAGTACTTC. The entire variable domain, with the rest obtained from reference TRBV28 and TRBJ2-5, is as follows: DVKVTQSSRYLVKRTGEKVFLECVQDMDHENMFWYRQDPGLGLRLIYFSYDVKMKEKGDIPEGYSVSREKKERFSLILESASTNQTSMYLCASTVTGSGTQYFGPGTRLLVL.

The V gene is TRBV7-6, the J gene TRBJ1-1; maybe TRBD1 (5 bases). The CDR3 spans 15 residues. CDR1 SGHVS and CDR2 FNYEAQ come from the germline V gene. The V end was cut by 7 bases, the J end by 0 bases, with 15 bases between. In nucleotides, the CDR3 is TGTGCCAGCATCGCCCAGGGAGGAATGAACACTGAAGCTTTCTTT. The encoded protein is CASIAQGGMNTEAFF.

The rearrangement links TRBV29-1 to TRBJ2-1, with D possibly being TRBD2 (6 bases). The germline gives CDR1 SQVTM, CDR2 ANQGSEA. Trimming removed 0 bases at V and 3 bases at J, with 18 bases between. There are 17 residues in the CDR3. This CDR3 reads CSVEDRGDPRLYNEQFF. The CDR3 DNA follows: TGCAGCGTTGAAGATCGCGGGGACCCCAGGCTCTACAATGAGCAGTTCTTC.

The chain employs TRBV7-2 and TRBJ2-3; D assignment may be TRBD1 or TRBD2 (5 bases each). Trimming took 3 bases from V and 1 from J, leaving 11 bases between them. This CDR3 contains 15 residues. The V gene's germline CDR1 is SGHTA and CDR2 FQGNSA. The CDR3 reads CASSLSGTGTDTQYF. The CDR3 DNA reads TGTGCCAGCAGCTTGTCAGGGACCGGCACAGATACGCAGTATTTT.

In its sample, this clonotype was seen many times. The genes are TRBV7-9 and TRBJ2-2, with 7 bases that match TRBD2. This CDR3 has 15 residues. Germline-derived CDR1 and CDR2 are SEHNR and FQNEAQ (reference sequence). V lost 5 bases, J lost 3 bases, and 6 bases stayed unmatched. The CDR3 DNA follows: TGTGCCAGCAGCCCCCGCGGGGGTGACACCGGGGAGCTGTTTTTT. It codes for CASSPRGGDTGELFF.